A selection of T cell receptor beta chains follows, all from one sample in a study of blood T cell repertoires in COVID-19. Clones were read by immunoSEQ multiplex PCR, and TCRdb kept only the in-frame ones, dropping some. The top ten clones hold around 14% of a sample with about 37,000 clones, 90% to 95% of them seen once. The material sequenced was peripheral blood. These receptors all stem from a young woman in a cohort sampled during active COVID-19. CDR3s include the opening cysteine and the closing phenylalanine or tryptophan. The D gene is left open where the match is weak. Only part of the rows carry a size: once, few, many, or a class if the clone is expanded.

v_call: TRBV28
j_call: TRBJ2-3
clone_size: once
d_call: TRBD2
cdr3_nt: TGTGCCAGCAGTTTAAGCGGGAGAGCCACAGATACGCAGTATTTT
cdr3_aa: CASSLSGRATDTQYF

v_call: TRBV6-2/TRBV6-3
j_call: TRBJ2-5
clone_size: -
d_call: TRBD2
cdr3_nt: TGTGCCAGCAGTATTCGGACTAGCGGGACCATGGGAGAAGAGACCCAGTACTTC
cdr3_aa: CASSIRTSGTMGEETQYF

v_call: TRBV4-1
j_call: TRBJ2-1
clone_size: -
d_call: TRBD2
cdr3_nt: TGCGCCAGCAGTCAGATGAAGCGGGAGGGGAACAATGAGCAGTTCTTC
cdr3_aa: CASSQMKREGNNEQFF

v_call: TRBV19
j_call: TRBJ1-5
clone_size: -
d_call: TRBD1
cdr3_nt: TGTGCCAGTAGACCCCCGGGACAGGGGGCCTGGCAGCCCCAGCATTTT
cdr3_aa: CASRPPGQGAWQPQHF

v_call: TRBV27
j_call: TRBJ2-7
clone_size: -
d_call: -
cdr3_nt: TGTGCCAGCAGTTTATGGGACACCCCCTACGAGCAGTACTTC
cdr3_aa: CASSLWDTPYEQYF

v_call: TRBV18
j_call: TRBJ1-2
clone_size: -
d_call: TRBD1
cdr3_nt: TGTGCCAGCTCACCACCTACCGGACAGGGGGTGGCCTATGGCTACACCTTC
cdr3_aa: CASSPPTGQGVAYGYTF

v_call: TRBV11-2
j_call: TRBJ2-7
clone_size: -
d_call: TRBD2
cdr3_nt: TGTGCCAGCAGCTTACTGGGACTAGCGGGAAGCTACGAGCAGTACTTC
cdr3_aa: CASSLLGLAGSYEQYF

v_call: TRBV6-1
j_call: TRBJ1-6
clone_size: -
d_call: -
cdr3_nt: TGTGCCAGCAGTGAAAGCCACAGTTGGGACATAAGCTCCTATAATTCACCCCTCCACTTT
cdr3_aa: CASSESHSWDISSYNSPLHF

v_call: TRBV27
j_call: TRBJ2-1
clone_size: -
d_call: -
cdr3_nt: TGTGCCAGCAGTTTAAAACCCCTTCGGAATGAGCAGTTCTTC
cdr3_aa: CASSLKPLRNEQFF

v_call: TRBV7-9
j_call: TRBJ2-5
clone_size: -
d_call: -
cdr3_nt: TGTGCCAGCAGCTCTTTCTTCCGGCGGAGGTACCAAGAGACCCAGTACTTC
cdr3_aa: CASSSFFRRRYQETQYF

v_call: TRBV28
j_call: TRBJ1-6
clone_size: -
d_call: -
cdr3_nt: TGTGCCAGCCGGAGCGGGGGGGATAATTCACCCCTCCACTTT
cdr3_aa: CASRSGGDNSPLHF